Listed below are T cell receptor beta chains from one sample, sequenced in a study of cytotoxic CD8 clonotypes in ibrutinib-treated CLL. Assay: immunoSEQ multiplex PCR; the TCRdb copy retains only in-frame clones and omits some. The sample consists of over 100,000 clones, 75% to 90% of them appearing once. The input for sequencing was PBMCs, taken after 24 months of ibrutinib treatment. The receptors originated from a human donor with chronic lymphocytic leukemia. Both conserved end residues are part of each CDR3. The D gene is left open where the match is weak. The size field is filled for only some rows; it gives once, few, many or a size class.

cdr3_nt,cdr3_aa,j_call,d_call,v_call,clone_size
TGCGCCAGCAGCTTATCCGGGACTAGCGACTCCTACGAGCAGTACTTC,CASSLSGTSDSYEQYF,TRBJ2-7,TRBD2,TRBV5-1,.
TGTGCCAGCTCACCTTCCCAAGGGGCAAACACTGAAGCTTTCTTT,CASSPSQGANTEAFF,TRBJ1-1,.,TRBV18,.
TGTGCCAGCATCTTTGGGGACAGGGGGCGCACCGGGGAGCTGTTTTTT,CASIFGDRGRTGELFF,TRBJ2-2,TRBD1,TRBV6-6,.
TGTGCCAGTAGTATAGGTGGGAGCGGGGCCTCCTACAATGAGCAGTTCTTC,CASSIGGSGASYNEQFF,TRBJ2-1,TRBD2,TRBV19,.
TGCGCCAGCAGCTATAGGACAGGAGGCACAGATACGCAGTATTTT,CASSYRTGGTDTQYF,TRBJ2-3,TRBD1,TRBV5-1,.
TGTGCCAGCAGTGGGCAGGGGAAGGTGCTAAAGAATGAGCAGTTCTTC,CASSGQGKVLKNEQFF,TRBJ2-1,.,TRBV6-1,few
TGTGCCAGCAGCACAAGACGGGATACTGAAGCTTTCTTT,CASSTRRDTEAFF,TRBJ1-1,.,TRBV7-2,.
TGTGCCAGCACTGAGGGCATGAACACTGAAGCTTTCTTT,CASTEGMNTEAFF,TRBJ1-1,.,TRBV2,many
TGTGCCAGCAGCGCCGGCGGGGGGGAGACCCAGTACTTC,CASSAGGGETQYF,TRBJ2-5,TRBD2,TRBV5-4,.
TGTGCCAGCAGCTCCAGTATGCTGGCAGGCGCTAATTCACCCCTCCACTTT,CASSSSMLAGANSPLHF,TRBJ1-6,.,TRBV27,few
TGTGCCAGCAGCGAGATCATCCAGGGGCTTCTACCGGATTTCGGGCAGCCCCAGCATTTT,CASSEIIQGLLPDFGQPQHF,TRBJ1-5,.,TRBV28,.
TGTGCCAGCAGTTCAGCGGACCAGCGGGGTACGCAGTATTTT,CASSSADQRGTQYF,TRBJ2-3,TRBD2,TRBV9,.
TGTGCCAGCAGCCCCCGGGGTAGCTCCTACAATGAGCAGTTCTTC,CASSPRGSSYNEQFF,TRBJ2-1,.,TRBV9,.
TGTGCCAGCAGTGACCCAGCGGCGGCCTCCTACGAGCAGTACTTC,CASSDPAAASYEQYF,TRBJ2-7,.,TRBV6-1,.
TGTGCCAGCTCACAGCAAGACCAGAACACTGAAGCTTTCTTT,CASSQQDQNTEAFF,TRBJ1-1,.,TRBV18,.
TGTGCCAGCAGCGTAGATCCGGGCTCGCGGGAGCAGTACTTC,CASSVDPGSREQYF,TRBJ2-7,.,TRBV9,.
TGTGCCAGCAGCGAGGAGTGGGGAAGTAATGAGCAGTTCTTC,CASSEEWGSNEQFF,TRBJ2-1,.,TRBV7-9,.
TGTGCCAGCAGCTTTCGTAGCGGGGGGGCCGCGCAGTTCTTC,CASSFRSGGAAQFF,TRBJ2-1,TRBD2,TRBV7-2,.